This TCR beta chain came from a study of beta chain features in type 1 diabetes. Points from the study as a whole: In the patient group, naive, central memory and Treg TCRB repertoires seemed more alike than in the healthy donor group.

With 2 bases clipped from V and 2 bases from J, the junction kept 6 bases outside the gene matches. The CDR3 covers 17 residues. Looked up from germline, CDR1 is KGHSH and CDR2 is LQKENI. Reverse transcribing all isolated RNA meant expressed TCRB transcripts were sequenced. Clones were sequenced by immunoSEQ multiplex PCR, and TCRdb holds only the in-frame ones, with some missing. The table has approximately 60,000 clones, around three fifths seen once. With regard to this clone: What it binds is not known.

The clonotype comes from a woman between 18 and 30 years old in good health. Sequencing was performed on Tregs from blood. The chain couples TRBV18 to TRBJ2-7; 13 nucleotides match TRBD2. CDR3 amino acids: CASSPGTSGTVPYEQYF. The CDR3 DNA reads as TGTGCCAGCTCACCAGGGACTAGCGGGACCGTCCCCTACGAGCAGTACTTC.